This paragraph reports one T cell receptor beta chain. The sample is drawn from a study of blood T cell repertoires in COVID-19. About the research overall: The samples span acute and convalescent COVID-19 from the United States, Italy and Spain. In each case, the material was cDNA or gDNA derived from T cells, B-cell-depleted T cells, or PBMCs.

The V gene end was trimmed by 3 bases and the J gene end by 5 bases; junction bases not matched to a gene: 10. The germline CDR1 and CDR2 sequences are PRHDT and FYEKMQ (reference sequence). CDR3 size: 16 residues. Per the original data handling: Nucleated cell number was recorded as an estimate derived from reference gene primer amplification. The repertoire was sequenced with immunoSEQ multiplex PCR; TCRdb's copy has only in-frame clones and lacks some. That table supplies the V and J calls and clone size; D and trimming were determined from the DNA. The data contain around 160,000 clones, just over 90% of them singletons.

The TCR comes from a young man with acute or convalescent COVID-19. The chain recombines TRBV13 with TRBJ1-1; TRBD1 agrees at 9 bases. Sequences were obtained from peripheral blood. The CDR3 spells CASSLGTGTGKTEAFF. The CDR3 DNA reads as TGTGCCAGCAGCTTGGGGACAGGGACTGGGAAGACTGAAGCTTTCTTT.